This TCR beta chain was obtained from a study of naive and memory T cell subsets. Study results and limitations: Naive repertoires, especially CD8, held a few larger clonotypes, possibly memory cells re-expressing CD45RA.

Comment on this clonotype: What it binds is unknown.

Two oligonucleotides, mixed equimolar, formed the beta constant-region primer covering TRBC1 and TRBC2. Nested alpha and beta constant-region primers with the SP2 primer drove four PCR rounds on ligated cDNA. One entry per CDR3 protein results from TCRdb running MiXCR on the UMI-ligation and nested PCR reads. The sample carries roughly 150,000 distinct CDR3 sequences, roughly 23% recorded once. Germline V gene data show CDR1 as DFQATT and CDR2 as SNEGSKA (reference sequence). V was pared by 5 bases and J by 4 bases, with 4 bases of the junction left unmatched. This CDR3 spans 13 amino acids. The chain combines TRBV20-1 with TRBJ1-2; 10 bases are a match to TRBD1. Sequenced sample: naive CD4+ T cells from blood. This TCR derives from a human donor in good health. As DNA, the CDR3 is TGCAGTGCTCCCGGGACAGGGGCCTATGGCTACACCTTC. Translation: CSAPGTGAYGYTF.